This entry concerns a single TCR beta chain. What antigen it recognizes has not been identified. No base quality values were provided; no much bigger clone lies one nucleotide off. The data derive from a study of T cells after yellow fever vaccination (dated by TCRdb to between 2017 and 2020). As for the study more broadly: The SMART-Seq v4 Ultra Low Input RNA kit was used to prepare libraries from fractions with low cell numbers. Bulk TCR alpha and beta repertoires were sequenced longitudinally to track T-cell clones before and after primary and booster YFV17D yellow fever vaccination. Two healthy male donors, one aged 18 to 30 and one aged 30 to 40 years, made up the cohort. Blood was collected at multiple timepoints before and after primary and secondary immunization, and bulk PBMC replicates and cell subsets were isolated.

As encoded in the germline V gene, CDR1 is SGHRS while CDR2 is YFSETQ. The CDR3 numbers 17 residues from cysteine through phenylalanine. Here the CDR3 DNA is all that survives: 51 bases in frame from base 1. Compared with germline, V lacks 1 base and J lacks 5 bases; bases without a gene match: 11. The sequencer listed for this sample is Illumina NovaSeq 6000. Synthesis of TCR cDNA relied on 5'RACE template switching, a step that introduced a universal primer site along with unique molecular identifiers. Priming for cDNA synthesis came from both the TCR alpha and TCR beta constant segments. Library amplification used two PCR steps, and the second PCR step added sample barcodes and sequencing adapters. Sequencing of the libraries was done on either Illumina HiSeq 2500 (2x100 bp) or NovaSeq (2x150 bp). The paper's data handling went like this. Reads were demultiplexed and collapsed into UMI consensus sequences with MIGEC, and V(D)J alignment was performed with MiXCR. Clonotypes responding to the vaccine were identified with edgeR on replicate PBMC samples, with the criteria of FDR below 0.01 and a log2 fold change above 5 up to day 15. Each bulk clonotype received a CD4 or CD8 identity based on whether the sequenced CD4 or CD8 repertoire contained that clonotype at higher abundance. Through fastp at Q25 and MiXCR, TCRdb rebuilt clones from the public reads, retaining in-frame beta chains. Rows are unified per CDR3 protein, each entry keeping the most common DNA and genes. The V and J calls reflect TCRdb's pipeline rather than the authors' work. The sample table contains fewer than 400,000 distinct CDR3 sequences; only one count was recorded for roughly 10% of them. The ten largest account for around 3.2% of the sample.

General findings and caveats noted by the study authors: A small fraction of clonotypes appeared in both the CD4 and CD8 compartments, likely as a result of convergent recombination. Because abundant contaminating clonotypes from the bulk population could be contained in FACS-sorted repertoires, computational filtering was required. Because only two donors were included in the study, the extent to which the findings can be generalized is limited. Compared with the primary T-cell response, the secondary T-cell response was weaker but faster, peaking on day 5 rather than day 15. After the booster, most clones that had expanded after primary vaccination were detected again (around 96% of CD4 and 88% of CD8), suggesting broad maintenance of memory.

The treatment or condition label, as the study defines it: live attenuated yellow fever vaccine strain. PBMCs were isolated from peripheral blood using a standard Ficoll-Paque protocol. Dynabeads CD4 and CD8 positive selection kits were used to isolate the CD4 and CD8 T-cell fractions. TriZol was used to extract RNA from bulk PBMCs, from CD4 and CD8 fractions, and from dextramer-positive and dextramer-negative fractions. The source was CD4+ T cells sorted from PBMCs, collected 45 days after the yellow fever booster vaccination. This sequence originates from a man in his late teens or twenties who received the YFV17D yellow fever vaccine. The V gene is TRBV5-1 and the J gene is TRBJ2-3; TRBD2 matches 9 bases in the middle. The CDR3: CASSLPTGRGGQDTQYF. DNA sequence: TGCGCCAGCAGCTTGCCCACTGGGCGGGGGGGCCAAGATACGCAGTATTTT.